These T cell receptor beta chains were read from a single sample in a study of T cell changes during pregnancy in multiple sclerosis. Method: immunoSEQ multiplex PCR; TCRdb's copy keeps in-frame clones and lacks some. This table holds about 70,000 clones, approximately 90% found once. The specimen was peripheral blood, collected in the second trimester of pregnancy. The receptors come from a female donor in good health, enrolled as a control in a pregnancy study. CDR3s include the opening cysteine and the closing phenylalanine or tryptophan. A D gene is named only where the DNA matches it firmly. Not all rows give a size; the values are once, few, many and, for expanded clones, a class.

J: TRBJ2-1
V: TRBV7-8
D: -
size: -
CDR3: CASTIARNEQFF
DNA: TGTGCCAGCACCATAGCCAGGAATGAGCAGTTCTTC

J: TRBJ1-1
V: TRBV7-2
D: -
size: -
CDR3: CASSLYMNTEAFF
DNA: TGTGCCAGCAGCTTATACATGAACACTGAAGCTTTCTTT

J: TRBJ1-2
V: TRBV7-9
D: TRBD1
size: -
CDR3: CASSEGQGLYGYTF
DNA: TGTGCCAGCAGCGAGGGACAGGGTCTCTATGGCTACACCTTC

J: TRBJ2-1
V: TRBV27
D: TRBD2
size: few
CDR3: CASSLGLAVDEQFF
DNA: TGTGCCAGCAGTTTGGGACTAGCTGTTGATGAGCAGTTCTTC

J: TRBJ1-1
V: TRBV7-9
D: -
size: -
CDR3: CASSFDRSRNTEAFF
DNA: TGTGCCAGCAGCTTTGACAGGTCTCGGAACACTGAAGCTTTCTTT

J: TRBJ2-7
V: TRBV27
D: TRBD1
size: -
CDR3: CASRPLGQGRVEQYF
DNA: TGTGCCAGCAGGCCCCTCGGACAGGGACGTGTCGAGCAGTACTTC

J: TRBJ1-1
V: TRBV5-6
D: TRBD1
size: -
CDR3: CASSWAGGQGAGAFF
DNA: TGTGCCAGCAGCTGGGCAGGGGGACAGGGGGCGGGAGCTTTCTTT

J: TRBJ2-3
V: TRBV6-6
D: TRBD2
size: -
CDR3: CASSPGGAADTQYF
DNA: TGTGCCAGCAGCCCCGGGGGGGCCGCGGATACGCAGTATTTT

J: TRBJ2-5
V: TRBV30
D: -
size: -
CDR3: CAWGGRTRQETQYF
DNA: TGTGCCTGGGGGGGGAGGACTCGACAAGAGACCCAGTACTTC

J: TRBJ1-1
V: TRBV7-3
D: -
size: -
CDR3: CASSFSLNTEAFF
DNA: TGTGCCAGCAGCTTTAGTCTGAACACTGAAGCTTTCTTT

J: TRBJ2-4
V: TRBV18
D: -
size: -
CDR3: CASSPNRGGAKNIQYF
DNA: TGTGCCAGCTCACCGAACAGGGGGGGGGCCAAAAACATTCAGTACTTC

J: TRBJ1-2
V: TRBV5-1
D: TRBD1
size: medium-sized
CDR3: CASSLEWGQGDGYTF
DNA: TGCGCCAGCAGCTTGGAGTGGGGACAGGGGGATGGCTACACCTTC

J: TRBJ2-1
V: TRBV7-2
D: TRBD1
size: -
CDR3: CASSRGQVDYNEQFF
DNA: TGTGCCAGCAGCCGAGGACAGGTGGACTACAATGAGCAGTTCTTC

J: TRBJ1-1
V: TRBV6-4
D: TRBD1
size: few
CDR3: CASSDPGTGGAFF
DNA: TGTGCCAGCAGTGACCCCGGGACAGGGGGAGCTTTCTTT

J: TRBJ1-2
V: TRBV30
D: -
size: -
CDR3: CAWSGETGNYGYTF
DNA: TGTGCCTGGAGTGGAGAAACAGGGAACTATGGCTACACCTTC

J: TRBJ1-1
V: TRBV27
D: -
size: -
CDR3: CASSLWPNTEAFF
DNA: TGTGCCAGCAGTTTATGGCCGAACACTGAAGCTTTCTTT

J: TRBJ1-2
V: TRBV4-3
D: -
size: -
CDR3: CASSQVGGWDYGYTF
DNA: TGCGCCAGCAGCCAAGTGGGAGGGTGGGACTATGGCTACACCTTC

J: TRBJ1-2
V: TRBV27
D: -
size: once
CDR3: CASSQGFGYTF
DNA: TGTGCCAGCAGCCAGGGGTTTGGCTACACCTTC

J: TRBJ1-1
V: TRBV28
D: -
size: -
CDR3: CASSYRRNTEAFF
DNA: TGTGCCAGCAGCTACAGGAGAAACACTGAAGCTTTCTTT

J: TRBJ1-4
V: TRBV30
D: -
size: -
CDR3: CAWSQTGKNEKLFF
DNA: TGTGCCTGGAGTCAAACAGGCAAGAATGAAAAACTGTTTTTT

J: TRBJ2-3
V: TRBV7-2
D: -
size: -
CDR3: CASSGHSALSTDTQYF
DNA: TGTGCCAGCAGCGGTCACTCCGCCCTTAGCACAGATACGCAGTATTTT

J: TRBJ2-1
V: TRBV9
D: -
size: once
CDR3: CASSVRTSEQFF
DNA: TGTGCCAGCAGCGTAAGGACAAGTGAGCAGTTCTTC

J: TRBJ2-5
V: TRBV27
D: TRBD2
size: -
CDR3: CASRGRGTSGSGETQYF
DNA: TGTGCCAGCAGGGGACGTGGGACTAGCGGGTCGGGGGAGACCCAGTACTTC

J: TRBJ2-5
V: TRBV10-3
D: -
size: once
CDR3: CAIRGSAGQETQYF
DNA: TGTGCCATCAGGGGGTCTGCAGGGCAAGAGACCCAGTACTTC

J: TRBJ1-1
V: TRBV2
D: -
size: -
CDR3: CASSPQGFNTEAFF
DNA: TGTGCCAGCAGTCCCCAGGGCTTTAACACTGAAGCTTTCTTT

J: TRBJ1-6
V: TRBV19
D: -
size: -
CDR3: CASTTHNSPLHF
DNA: TGTGCCAGTACTACTCATAATTCACCCCTCCACTTT

J: TRBJ2-1
V: TRBV19
D: TRBD2
size: -
CDR3: CASSMSGVDEQFF
DNA: TGTGCCAGTAGTATGAGCGGGGTCGATGAGCAGTTCTTC

J: TRBJ2-6
V: TRBV7-6
D: TRBD1
size: -
CDR3: CASLGTVPSSSGANVLTF
DNA: TGTGCCAGCCTCGGGACAGTACCTTCCTCCTCTGGGGCCAACGTCCTGACTTTC

J: TRBJ2-5
V: TRBV5-5
D: -
size: -
CDR3: CASSGYDTQETQYF
DNA: TGTGCCAGCAGCGGTTACGACACGCAAGAGACCCAGTACTTC

J: TRBJ1-2
V: TRBV5-4
D: TRBD1
size: -
CDR3: CASSLEQGATYGYTF
DNA: TGTGCCAGCAGCTTGGAGCAGGGGGCTACCTATGGCTACACCTTC

J: TRBJ2-1
V: TRBV15
D: -
size: -
CDR3: CATSRKLYDEQFF
DNA: TGTGCCACCAGCAGAAAGCTTTATGATGAGCAGTTCTTC

J: TRBJ2-1
V: TRBV2
D: -
size: few
CDR3: CASSEAERVQFF
DNA: TGTGCCAGCAGTGAAGCGGAGCGCGTGCAGTTCTTC

J: TRBJ1-2
V: TRBV27
D: -
size: -
CDR3: CASSLTPGGGNYGYTF
DNA: TGTGCCAGCAGTTTAACCCCGGGGGGGGGCAACTATGGCTACACCTTC

J: TRBJ2-3
V: TRBV4-3
D: TRBD2
size: -
CDR3: CASSQASSGSTDTQYF
DNA: TGCGCCAGCAGCCAAGCGTCTAGCGGAAGCACAGATACGCAGTATTTT

J: TRBJ1-3
V: TRBV11-2
D: -
size: once
CDR3: CASSLAPTSANSGNTIYF
DNA: TGTGCCAGCAGCCTAGCACCAACTTCCGCAAACTCTGGAAACACCATATATTTT

J: TRBJ2-5
V: TRBV7-2
D: -
size: -
CDR3: CASSPGQRETQYF
DNA: TGTGCCAGCAGCCCCGGACAGAGAGAGACCCAGTACTTC

J: TRBJ2-5
V: TRBV30
D: TRBD2
size: -
CDR3: CAWTAGRGTQYF
DNA: TGTGCCTGGACCGCAGGGAGGGGGACCCAGTACTTC

J: TRBJ2-2
V: TRBV11-3
D: TRBD1
size: -
CDR3: CASSFRQGAGGELFF
DNA: TGTGCCAGCAGCTTTCGACAGGGGGCCGGCGGGGAGCTGTTTTTT

J: TRBJ1-1
V: TRBV6-6
D: -
size: -
CDR3: CASSSAEDTEAFF
DNA: TGTGCCAGCAGTTCCGCGGAGGACACTGAAGCTTTCTTT

J: TRBJ1-5
V: TRBV5-8
D: TRBD1
size: -
CDR3: CASSWTGVSIQPQHF
DNA: TGTGCCAGCAGCTGGACAGGGGTATCGATTCAGCCCCAGCATTTT

J: TRBJ1-6
V: TRBV7-9
D: TRBD1
size: -
CDR3: CASRTGQGSPLHF
DNA: TGTGCCAGCAGGACGGGACAGGGATCACCCCTCCACTTT

J: TRBJ2-3
V: TRBV18
D: -
size: -
CDR3: CASSRTVGDTQYF
DNA: TGTGCCAGCTCACGGACAGTAGGAGATACGCAGTATTTT

J: TRBJ1-2
V: TRBV2
D: -
size: -
CDR3: CASSDGSTNYGYTF
DNA: TGTGCCAGCAGTGATGGGAGTACTAACTATGGCTACACCTTC

J: TRBJ2-3
V: TRBV18
D: TRBD2
size: -
CDR3: CASSPPGLAASSTDTQYF
DNA: TGTGCCAGCTCACCGCCGGGACTAGCGGCTTCTAGCACAGATACGCAGTATTTT

J: TRBJ2-2
V: TRBV19
D: TRBD1
size: -
CDR3: CASQTGTGRARELFF
DNA: TGTGCCAGTCAAACCGGGACAGGGCGCGCCAGGGAGCTGTTTTTT

J: TRBJ2-2
V: TRBV6-1
D: -
size: -
CDR3: CASGAGIRSGELFF
DNA: TGTGCCAGCGGTGCAGGGATTCGTTCCGGGGAGCTGTTTTTT

J: TRBJ2-6
V: TRBV2
D: TRBD1
size: -
CDR3: CASSERTGRANVLTF
DNA: TGTGCCAGCAGTGAGAGGACAGGGAGGGCCAACGTCCTGACTTTC